This TCR beta chain was captured by sequencing in a study of beta chain features in type 1 diabetes. About the research overall: Taken together, all samples contributed approximately 110 million examined sorted cells. Overall study results and limits: Researchers reported that naive, central memory and Treg TCRB repertoires appeared more similar in patients than in healthy donors.

TCRB transcripts that were expressed got sequenced, as all of the isolated RNA had been reverse transcribed. Produced via immunoSEQ multiplex PCR; TCRdb's table is partial and in-frame only. The sample lists fewer than 550,000 clones; over 10% were seen once. This clone came up a few times. Its matching antigen is unknown. Losses at the gene ends were 5 bases for V and 5 bases for J; bases not matched to a gene: 17. Germline V gene lookup returns CDR1 SEHNR and CDR2 FQNEAQ (reference sequence). The CDR3 is 18 residues long. V gene TRBV7-9 combines with J gene TRBJ2-3, with 9 nucleotides matching TRBD2. The sequencing sample was made of naive CD4+ T cells from blood. The TCR was taken from a woman younger than 35 in good health. CDR3 coding DNA: TGTGCCAGCAGCCCGGATCTAGCGGGGACCTTAGGGCGAGATACGCAGTATTTT. Translating it yields CASSPDLAGTLGRDTQYF.